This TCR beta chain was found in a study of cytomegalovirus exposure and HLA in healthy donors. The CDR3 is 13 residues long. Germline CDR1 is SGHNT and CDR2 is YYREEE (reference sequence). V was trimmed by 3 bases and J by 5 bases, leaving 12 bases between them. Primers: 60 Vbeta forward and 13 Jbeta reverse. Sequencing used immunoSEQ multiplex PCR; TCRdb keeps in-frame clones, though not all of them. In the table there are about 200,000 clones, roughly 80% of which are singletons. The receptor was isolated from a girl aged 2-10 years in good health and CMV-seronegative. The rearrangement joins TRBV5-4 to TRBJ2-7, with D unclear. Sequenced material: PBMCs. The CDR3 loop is CASSSPPGDEQYF. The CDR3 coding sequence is TGTGCCAGCAGCTCCCCGCCAGGCGACGAGCAGTACTTC.